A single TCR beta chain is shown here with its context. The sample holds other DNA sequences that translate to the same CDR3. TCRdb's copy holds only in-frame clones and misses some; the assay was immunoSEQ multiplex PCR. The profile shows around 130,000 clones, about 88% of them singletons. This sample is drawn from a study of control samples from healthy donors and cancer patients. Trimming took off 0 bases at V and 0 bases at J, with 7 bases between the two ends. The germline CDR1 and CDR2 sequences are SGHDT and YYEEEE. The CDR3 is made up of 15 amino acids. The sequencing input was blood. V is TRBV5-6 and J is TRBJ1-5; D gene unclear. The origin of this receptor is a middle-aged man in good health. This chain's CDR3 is CASSLGLNSNQPQHF. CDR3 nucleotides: TGTGCCAGCAGCTTGGGCCTAAATAGCAATCAGCCCCAGCATTTT. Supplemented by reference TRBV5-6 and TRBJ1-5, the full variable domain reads DAGVTQSPTHLIKTRGQQVTLRCSPKSGHDTVSWYQQALGQGPQFIFQYYEEEERQRGNFPDRFSGHQFPNYSSELNVNALLLGDSALYLCASSLGLNSNQPQHFGDGTRLSIL.